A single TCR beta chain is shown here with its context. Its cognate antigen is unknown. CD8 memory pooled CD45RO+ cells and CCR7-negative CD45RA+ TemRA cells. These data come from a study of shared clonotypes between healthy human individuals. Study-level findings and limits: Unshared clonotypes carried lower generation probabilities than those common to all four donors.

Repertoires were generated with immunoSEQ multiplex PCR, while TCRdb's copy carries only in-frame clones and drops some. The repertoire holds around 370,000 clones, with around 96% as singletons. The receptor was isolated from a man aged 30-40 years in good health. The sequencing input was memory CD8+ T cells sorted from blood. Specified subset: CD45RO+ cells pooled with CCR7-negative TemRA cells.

CDR3: CASAIDTGELFF. The CDR3 DNA reads as TGTGCCAGCGCTATCGATACCGGGGAGCTGTTTTTT. The gene calls are TRBV5-6 and TRBJ2-2; D unresolved. CDR1 and CDR2 (germline): SGHDT, YYEEEE. Between the trimmed V and J ends, which lost 7 bases and 5 bases, there was a span of 9 bases. There are 12 residues in the CDR3.